The 30 T cell receptor beta chains below were found in one sample sequenced in a study of cytomegalovirus exposure and HLA in healthy donors. Vbeta (60) and Jbeta (13) primers were used in the PCR. Clones were sequenced by immunoSEQ multiplex PCR, and TCRdb holds only the in-frame ones, with some missing. Of 110,000 to 150,000 clones in the sample, more than 75% were seen once. Sequences were obtained from PBMCs. The receptors derive from a woman younger than 30 in good health and CMV-seropositive.

V gene TRBV6-6 combines with J gene TRBJ2-5; D possibly corresponds to TRBD2 (6 bases). The CDR3 covers 13 residues. The V gene's germline CDR1 is MNHNY and CDR2 SVGAGI (reference sequence). Trimming took off 6 bases at V and 5 bases at J, with 13 bases between the two ends. CDR3 nucleotides: TGTGCCAGCAGAAGGGTTGGAGGGGAGACCCAGTACTTC. It codes for CASRRVGGETQYF.

The genes are TRBV29-1 and TRBJ2-5; D perhaps matches TRBD2 (7 bases). Trimming removed 5 bases from V and 4 bases from J, with 17 bases in between. Looked up from germline, CDR1 is SQVTM and CDR2 is ANQGSEA. The CDR3 sequence is 14 residues long. CDR3 protein: CSVSGGGQGETQYF. The CDR3, as DNA: TGCAGCGTTTCTGGGGGGGGCCAAGGAGAGACCCAGTACTTC.

With regard to this clone: Other DNA sequences within the sample encode an identical CDR3. The J gene is TRBJ2-1, the V gene TRBV5-1, with 11 bases that match TRBD2. The CDR3 runs 15 residues. The germline gives CDR1 SGHRS, CDR2 YFSETQ. Trimming cost V 0 bases and J 4 bases; bases outside gene matches: 0. The CDR3 loop is CASSLVAGGYNEQFF. For the CDR3, the DNA is TGCGCCAGCAGCTTGGTAGCGGGGGGGTACAATGAGCAGTTCTTC.

The chain joins TRBV5-1 to TRBJ1-1, with a possible D match to TRBD1 (5 bases). The V gene's germline CDR1 is SGHRS and CDR2 YFSETQ. V was shortened by 2 bases and J by 3 bases, with 8 bases between the two germline ends. The CDR3 extends over 13 amino acids. The CDR3, as DNA: TGCGCCAGCAGCTTTTGGGGGGACACTGAAGCTTTCTTT. This codes for CASSFWGDTEAFF.

The V and J genes are TRBV10-3 and TRBJ1-3; maybe TRBD1 (5 bases). Trimming took 4 bases from V and 1 from J, leaving 14 bases between them. Germline V lookup: CDR1 ENHRY, CDR2 SYGVKD. This CDR3 comprises 16 residues. CDR3 in DNA: TGTGCCATCAGTGGGACAAGTGGCAGGTCTGGAAACACCATATATTTT. It encodes CAISGTSGRSGNTIYF.

The gene calls are TRBV15 and TRBJ1-2; no clear D gene. This CDR3 has 15 residues. Germline V lookup: CDR1 LNHNV, CDR2 YYDKDF (reference sequence). Trimming pared 0 bases from V and 7 bases from J, leaving 15 bases between. The CDR3 reads CATSRDLAQFRGYTF. Here the CDR3 DNA reads TGTGCCACCAGCAGAGATCTCGCACAGTTTCGTGGCTACACCTTC.

This clone has just a few counts. The chain has TRBV7-2 and TRBJ1-2, with D maybe TRBD1 (5 bases). The CDR3 contains 15 residues. V lost 5 bases and J 2 bases, leaving 15 bases between the germline ends. The germline gives CDR1 SGHTA, CDR2 FQGNSA. CDR3 DNA sequence: TGTGCCAGCAGCACCAGCGGGGGGATAAACTATGGCTACACCTTC. As protein: CASSTSGGINYGYTF.

The rearrangement joins TRBV2 to TRBJ2-5, with D possibly being TRBD2 (5 bases). Deletions cut 2 bases from V and 5 bases from J, with 9 bases between. There are 13 residues in the CDR3. CDR1 is SNHLY and CDR2 is FYNNEI in the germline V gene. CDR3 region: CASSELERETQYF. Here the CDR3 DNA reads TGTGCCAGCAGTGAATTAGAGCGGGAGACCCAGTACTTC. The full variable domain, its missing parts supplied by reference TRBV2 and TRBJ2-5, is EPEVTQTPSHQVTQMGQEVILRCVPISNHLYFYWYRQILGQKVEFLVSFYNNEISEKSEIFDDQFSVERPDGSNFTLKIRSTKLEDSAMYFCASSELERETQYFGPGTRLLVL.

The chain recombines TRBV15 with TRBJ2-7; the D gene is possibly TRBD2 (6 bases). CDR1 is LNHNV, CDR2 YYDKDF, per germline (reference sequence). This CDR3 contains 14 residues. V lost 11 bases, J lost 2 bases, and 19 bases lay in between. For the CDR3, the DNA is TGTGCCCCCAAGAAAACGGGAGTTCCCTACGAGCAGTACTTC. Translating gives CAPKKTGVPYEQYF.

V usage is TRBV5-1 and J usage is TRBJ2-7; 7 nucleotides align to TRBD2. V lost 1 base, J lost 3 bases, and 10 bases stayed unmatched. This CDR3 region has 16 residues. The germline V gene encodes CDR1 SGHRS and CDR2 YFSETQ. CDR3 in DNA: TGCGCCAGCAGCTTGATAAGCGGGGACTTTAGCTACGAGCAGTACTTC. Protein product: CASSLISGDFSYEQYF.

The chain links TRBV2 to TRBJ2-5, with a weak D call TRBD1 (6 bases). The CDR3 runs 13 residues. The germline gives CDR1 SNHLY, CDR2 FYNNEI. V lost 6 bases and J lost 3, with 11 bases in between. The CDR3 DNA reads TGTGCCAGCAGGCCCACAGGGAAAGAGACCCAGTACTTC. Its protein is CASRPTGKETQYF.

The rearrangement joins TRBV11-2 to TRBJ1-4, with D uncertain. CDR1 and CDR2 (germline): SGHAT, FQNNGV. There are 15 residues in the CDR3. V was cut by 1 base and J by 7 bases, with 13 bases left in between. The CDR3 is CASSLVPLASEKLFF. The CDR3 DNA is TGTGCCAGCAGCTTAGTTCCCCTCGCGAGTGAAAAACTGTTTTTT. Full variable domain (rest looked up from reference TRBV11-2 and TRBJ1-4): EAGVAQSPRYKIIEKRQSVAFWCNPISGHATLYWYQQILGQGPKLLIQFQNNGVVDDSQLPKDRFSAERLKGVDSTLKIQPAKLEDSAVYLCASSLVPLASEKLFFGSGTQLSVL.

This clone has only a few counts. This chain uses TRBV30 with TRBJ2-1; 11 nucleotides align to TRBD2. The junction had 11 bases not matched to a gene; V was cut back by 3 bases and J by 7 bases. Per the germline V gene, CDR1 is GTSNPN and CDR2 is SVGIG (reference sequence). The CDR3 length is 16 residues. The CDR3 loop reads CAWRTSGVNPGNEQFF. The CDR3, as DNA: TGTGCCTGGAGGACTAGCGGGGTAAATCCGGGTAATGAGCAGTTCTTC.

The chain has TRBV29-1 and TRBJ1-2, with TRBD1 matching 7 bases. The CDR3 is made up of 12 amino acids. J lost 3 bases, V lost 6 bases, and 4 bases had no gene match. Germline loops: CDR1 SQVTM, CDR2 ANQGSEA. The CDR3 reads CSVDRVDYGYTF. The CDR3, as DNA: TGCAGCGTAGACAGGGTGGACTATGGCTACACCTTC. The variable domain in full, completed from reference TRBV29-1 and TRBJ1-2, reads SAVISQKPSRDICQRGTSLTIQCQVDSQVTMMFWYRQQPGQSLTLIATANQGSEATYESGFVIDKFPISRPNLTFSTLTVSNMSPEDSSIYLCSVDRVDYGYTFGSGTRLTVV.

V is TRBV7-2 and J is TRBJ1-2; the match to TRBD1 covers 12 bases. The CDR3 consists of 15 residues. Germline V CDR1 and CDR2: SGHTA, FQGNSA. V trimming: 5 bases; J trimming: 5 bases; junction bases outside the gene matches: 6. CDR3 region: CASSPGTGGRYGYTF. The CDR3 DNA sequence: TGTGCCAGCAGCCCCGGGACAGGGGGCCGTTATGGCTACACCTTC.

The chain employs TRBV9 and TRBJ1-5; unclear D gene. Germline CDR1 reads SGDLS; CDR2 reads YYNGEE. Trimming pared 0 bases from V and 5 bases from J, leaving 6 bases between. CDR3 length: 13 residues. CDR3 sequence reads: CASSVDSYQPQHF. CDR3 in DNA: TGTGCCAGCAGCGTAGACTCTTATCAGCCCCAGCATTTT. Filled out from reference TRBV9 and TRBJ1-5, the complete variable domain reads DSGVTQTPKHLITATGQRVTLRCSPRSGDLSVYWYQQSLDQGLQFLIQYYNGEERAKGNILERFSAQQFPDLHSELNLSSLELGDSALYFCASSVDSYQPQHFGDGTRLSIL.

The chain uses TRBV9 and TRBJ1-2, with D tentatively TRBD1 (5 bases). Germline lookup yields CDR1 SGDLS and CDR2 YYNGEE. V lost 4 bases and J 4 bases, leaving 20 bases between the germline ends. This CDR3 spans 16 amino acids. The CDR3 DNA sequence: TGTGCCAGCAGCCCCACCGGTGGGGGGAACGTCTATGGCTACACCTTC. Amino acid sequence: CASSPTGGGNVYGYTF.

The chain links TRBV28 to TRBJ1-1; 10 bases fit TRBD1. CDR3 length: 18 amino acids. The V gene end was trimmed by 6 bases and the J gene end by 2 bases; junction bases not matched to a gene: 15. Per the germline V gene, CDR1 is MDHEN and CDR2 is SYDVKM. CDR3 sequence (DNA): TGTGCCAGCAGCGTTATTGCCGGGACAGGGGCCGGAAACACTGAAGCTTTCTTT. Translating it yields CASSVIAGTGAGNTEAFF.

The V call is TRBV5-1, the J call TRBJ2-7, with 9 bases lining up with TRBD2. This CDR3 region has 15 residues. V gave up 0 bases and J gave up 2 bases; unmatched junction bases: 3. The V gene's germline CDR1 is SGHRS and CDR2 YFSETQ. The CDR3 protein is CASSLEAGGPYEQYF. The CDR3 DNA reads as TGCGCCAGCAGCTTGGAAGCGGGGGGCCCCTACGAGCAGTACTTC.

The V gene is TRBV10-2, the J gene TRBJ2-2; 11 bases line up with TRBD1. The CDR3 sequence is 15 residues long. CDR1 and CDR2 (germline): WSHSY, SAAADI. V lost 4 bases and J lost 4; bases outside the gene matches: 2. The CDR3 reads CASSGGTGGTGELFF. CDR3 coding DNA: TGCGCCAGCAGTGGGGGGACAGGGGGCACCGGGGAGCTGTTTTTT.

This clone was detected only a few times. The CDR3: CASSSDRGSYEQYF. The CDR3 DNA is TGTGCCAGCAGCTCGGACAGGGGCTCCTACGAGCAGTACTTC. The chain links TRBV5-8 to TRBJ2-7; 9 bases line up with TRBD1. V trimming: 3 bases; J trimming: 0 bases; junction bases outside the gene matches: 1. Germline loops: CDR1 SGHTS, CDR2 YDEGEE. The CDR3 sequence is 14 residues long.

The J gene is TRBJ1-5, the V gene TRBV6-1; possible D gene TRBD1, 6 bases. CDR3 size: 15 residues. The ends were cut back, 2 bases at V and 3 bases at J, with 11 bases in the middle. Germline CDR1 MNHNS, CDR2 SASEGT. CDR3 coding DNA: TGTGCCAGCAGTGAATTGGACAGAGACAATCAGCCCCAGCATTTT. Translation gives CASSELDRDNQPQHF.

This chain connects TRBV10-3 to TRBJ1-5; 8 positions agree with TRBD1. CDR3 length: 13 amino acids. V lost 10 bases to trimming and J lost 3 bases; unmatched junction nucleotides: 5. CDR1 is ENHRY and CDR2 is SYGVKD in the germline V gene. The CDR3 nucleotides read TGTGCCACCTCGACAGGGGACAATCAGCCCCAGCATTTT. This encodes CATSTGDNQPQHF.

The chain links TRBV5-6 to TRBJ1-2; 10 nucleotides line up with TRBD1. The ends lost 4 bases at V and 6 bases at J; junction bases unmatched: 15. The CDR3 has 17 residues. The V gene's germline CDR1 is SGHDT and CDR2 YYEEEE. The CDR3 bases are TGTGCCAGCAGCCCGCTTCAGTCCGCGGACAGGGGGGATGGCTACACCTTC. Its protein product is CASSPLQSADRGDGYTF.

This chain uses TRBV4-1 with TRBJ1-1, with D perhaps TRBD1 (6 bases). CDR1 is MGHRA, CDR2 YSYEKL, per germline. Trimming removed 3 bases at V and 3 bases at J, with 11 bases between. The CDR3 sequence is 14 residues long. DNA for the CDR3: TGCGCCAGCAGCCAGGGACAAAAACACACTGAAGCTTTCTTT. Amino acids: CASSQGQKHTEAFF.

The rearrangement links TRBV19 to TRBJ2-5, with TRBD1 matching 8 bases. Germline values: CDR1 LNHDA, CDR2 SQIVND (reference sequence). V lost 4 bases, J lost 6 bases, and 4 bases stayed unmatched. The CDR3 contains 13 residues. The DNA for the CDR3 is TGTGCCAGTAGTACAGGGGGCCGGAAGACCCAGTACTTC. It encodes CASSTGGRKTQYF.

J is TRBJ2-6 and V is TRBV5-6; D is uncertain. Germline V gene lookup returns CDR1 SGHDT and CDR2 YYEEEE. The CDR3 is made up of 13 amino acids. V lost 6 bases to trimming and J lost 2 bases, with 6 bases between them. The CDR3 DNA reads TGTGCCAGCACCCTTCCTGGGGCCAACGTCCTGACTTTC. Translated, it gives CASTLPGANVLTF.

This chain joins TRBV6-1 and TRBJ2-5; 9 bases align to TRBD1. V shed 6 bases and J 4 bases; nucleotides not matched to a gene: 3. This CDR3 has 13 amino acids. The germline gives CDR1 MNHNS, CDR2 SASEGT. The CDR3 region is CASRRQGGETQYF. CDR3 nucleotides: TGTGCCAGCAGAAGACAGGGGGGAGAGACCCAGTACTTC.

The V gene is TRBV4-1, the J gene TRBJ2-7; TRBD2 agrees at 7 bases. This CDR3 region has 16 residues. The V and J ends lost 2 bases and 1 base, in that order; junction bases with no gene match: 8. Per germline, CDR1 MGHRA and CDR2 YSYEKL. CDR3 nucleotides: TGCGCCAGCAGCCAAACCCCGCCTAGCGGATCCTACGAGCAGTACTTC. It yields the protein CASSQTPPSGSYEQYF.

This chain joins TRBV30 and TRBJ1-4; D not resolved. The germline gives CDR1 GTSNPN, CDR2 SVGIG (reference sequence). The CDR3 sequence is 13 residues long. Between the trimmed V and J ends, which lost 2 bases and 7 bases, there was a span of 11 bases. CDR3 residues: CAWSLTSGEKLFF. In DNA, the CDR3 is TGTGCCTGGAGTTTGACGTCGGGTGAAAAACTGTTTTTT.